Many counts were recorded for the clone carrying this T cell receptor beta chain. A single record per CDR3 protein comes from TCRdb applying MiXCR to the reads. The sample includes just under 550,000 distinct CDR3 sequences, about a quarter seen only once; the top ten take less than 15%. The CDR3 consists of 16 residues. Germline loops: CDR1 SGHVS, CDR2 FQNEAQ. J was trimmed by 11 bases and V by 2 bases; bases with no gene match: 14. This specimen comes from a study of T cell repertoires in cytomegalovirus infection. Background on the study: Carrying CMV and the relevant HLA type showed in public TCR beta signatures.

The chain carries TRBV7-8 and TRBJ2-3; 9 positions agree with TRBD2. The source of this sequence is a human donor in good health (CMV status not recorded). Some clones in this sample may be carry-over from other donors' samples. Sequences were obtained from PBMCs. CDR3: CASSLWLAGVAEVQYF. Written as DNA, the CDR3 is TGTGCCAGCAGCTTATGGTTAGCGGGAGTAGCAGAGGTGCAGTATTTT.